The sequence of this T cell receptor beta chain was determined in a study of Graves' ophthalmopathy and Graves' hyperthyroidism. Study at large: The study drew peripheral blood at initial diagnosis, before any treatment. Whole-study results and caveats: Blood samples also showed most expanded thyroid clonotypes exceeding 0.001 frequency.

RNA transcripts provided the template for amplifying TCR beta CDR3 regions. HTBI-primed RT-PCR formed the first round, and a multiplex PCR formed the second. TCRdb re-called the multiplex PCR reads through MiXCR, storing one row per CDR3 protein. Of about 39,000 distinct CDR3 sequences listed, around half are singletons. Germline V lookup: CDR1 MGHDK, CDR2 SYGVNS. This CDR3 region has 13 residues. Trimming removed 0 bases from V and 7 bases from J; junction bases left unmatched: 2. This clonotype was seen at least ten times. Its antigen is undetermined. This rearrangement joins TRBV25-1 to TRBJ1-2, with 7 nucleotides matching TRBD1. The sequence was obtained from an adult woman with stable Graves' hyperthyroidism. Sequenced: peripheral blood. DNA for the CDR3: TGTGCCAGCAGTGAATACAGGGGGTCTGGCTACACCTTC. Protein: CASSEYRGSGYTF.